The rows below give T cell receptor beta chains drawn from one sample of a study of blood T cell repertoires in COVID-19. Only in-frame clones appear in the TCRdb table, and some are missing; sequencing was by immunoSEQ multiplex PCR. The sample holds around 46,000 clones; roughly 86% are singletons and the top ten take 15% to 20%. The specimen sequenced was peripheral blood. The source is a man between 60 and 70 years old with active or convalescent COVID-19. Both conserved end residues are part of each CDR3. A D gene is named only where the DNA matches it firmly. A row's size may be missing; if present it is once, few, many or a size class.

j_call | clone_size | d_call | v_call | cdr3_length | cdr3_aa | cdr3_nt
TRBJ1-4 | few | . | TRBV2 | 13 | CASRYRVGEKLFF | TGTGCCAGCAGGTACAGGGTTGGCGAAAAACTGTTTTTT
TRBJ2-5 | . | . | TRBV19 | 12 | CASGRGEETQYF | TGTGCCAGTGGGAGGGGGGAAGAGACCCAGTACTTC
TRBJ1-3 | once | TRBD1 | TRBV30 | 14 | CAWRFTGAGNTIYF | TGTGCCTGGAGGTTCACAGGGGCTGGAAACACCATATATTTT
TRBJ2-2 | . | . | TRBV2 | 16 | CASSEAGGQDTGELFF | TGTGCCAGCAGTGAAGCGGGGGGGCAGGACACCGGGGAGCTGTTTTTT
TRBJ1-2 | few | TRBD1 | TRBV28 | 17 | CASSPYSPGQGLGGYTF | TGTGCCAGCAGTCCTTACTCCCCGGGACAGGGCCTTGGCGGCTACACCTTC
TRBJ1-2 | . | TRBD1 | TRBV4-1 | 15 | CASSQEAQGNYGYTF | TGCGCCAGCAGCCAAGAGGCACAGGGGAACTATGGCTACACCTTC
TRBJ2-3 | . | TRBD2 | TRBV15 | 15 | CATSGERGSTDTQYF | TGTGCCACCAGCGGAGAGCGGGGTAGCACAGATACGCAGTATTTT
TRBJ2-2 | once | . | TRBV6-2/TRBV6-3 | 16 | CASSYPDSRGTGELFF | TGTGCCAGCAGTTACCCGGACAGTCGCGGCACCGGGGAGCTGTTTTTT
TRBJ2-5 | . | . | TRBV14 | 12 | CASSHIRETQYF | TGTGCCAGCAGCCATATTCGGGAGACCCAGTACTTC
TRBJ2-7 | . | TRBD1 | TRBV19 | 14 | CASSGQARWYEQYF | TGTGCCAGTAGTGGACAGGCGAGATGGTACGAGCAGTACTTC
TRBJ1-2 | . | . | TRBV4-3 | 15 | CASSQDHGGMRGYTF | TGCGCCAGCAGCCAAGATCACGGCGGTATGAGGGGCTACACCTTC
TRBJ1-5 | . | . | TRBV28 | 17 | CASSPPLRDNSNQPQHF | TGTGCCAGCAGTCCGCCCCTGCGAGATAATAGCAATCAGCCCCAGCATTTT
TRBJ2-5 | . | TRBD1 | TRBV16 | 14 | CASSTPTGQETQYF | TGTGCCAGCAGCACCCCGACAGGGCAAGAGACCCAGTACTTC
TRBJ1-5 | . | TRBD1 | TRBV19 | 14 | CAVQGPFGNQPQHF | TGTGCGGTACAGGGGCCCTTCGGGAATCAGCCCCAGCATTTT
TRBJ2-1 | . | . | TRBV27 | 14 | CASSFSAYLNEQFF | TGTGCCAGCAGTTTCTCCGCCTATTTGAATGAGCAGTTCTTC
TRBJ1-5 | . | TRBD1 | TRBV19 | 16 | CASSSYDRGLNQPQHF | TGTGCCAGTAGTAGCTACGACAGGGGCCTTAATCAGCCCCAGCATTTT
TRBJ2-1 | once | . | TRBV4-2 | 15 | CASSQDASGRYEQFF | TGTGCCAGCAGCCAAGATGCCAGCGGGCGCTATGAGCAGTTCTTC
TRBJ2-7 | . | TRBD1 | TRBV13 | 13 | CASSPLQGYEQYF | TGTGCCAGCAGCCCACTACAGGGGTACGAGCAGTACTTC
TRBJ2-7 | . | . | TRBV5-6 | 14 | CASSSIGQNYEQYF | TGTGCCAGCAGTTCTATCGGACAGAACTACGAGCAGTACTTC
TRBJ2-1 | . | TRBD2 | TRBV3-1/TRBV3-2 | 17 | CASSQEGWTSGVHEQFF | TGTGCCAGCAGCCAAGAAGGATGGACTAGCGGGGTGCATGAGCAGTTCTTC
TRBJ2-2 | . | TRBD1 | TRBV14 | 15 | CASSSRDRDTGELFF | TGTGCCAGCAGCTCCCGGGACAGAGACACCGGGGAGCTGTTTTTT
TRBJ1-1 | . | . | TRBV18 | 16 | CASSPETGLSDTEAFF | TGTGCCAGCTCACCCGAAACAGGGCTTTCCGACACTGAAGCTTTCTTT
TRBJ1-1 | . | . | TRBV5-6 | 16 | CASSWSPGHQNTEAFF | TGTGCCAGCAGCTGGTCGCCGGGACACCAGAACACTGAAGCTTTCTTT